This TCR beta chain stems from a study of T cell repertoires and HLA-DP antigens. Whole-study context: Sorted CD137+CD4+ samples averaged approximately 0.2 ug DNA; pre-culture CD4+ samples, approximately 1,200 ng.

Study-level points and caveats: Antigen presentation used HeLa cells, with total CD4+ cells responding.

Note on this clone: What it recognizes is unknown.

The repertoire was sequenced with immunoSEQ multiplex PCR; TCRdb's copy has only in-frame clones and lacks some. The profile shows around 100,000 clones, about 92% of them singletons. CDR3 size: 16 residues. V shed 0 bases, J shed 4 bases, and the junction held 6 bases outside the gene matches. The germline gives CDR1 SGHTA, CDR2 FQGNSA. The receptor was isolated from a woman younger than 35 in good health and CMV-seronegative. The sequenced material came from CD4+ T cells from PBMCs. The chain carries TRBV7-2 and TRBJ2-1; TRBD2 aligns across 7 bases. CDR3 sequence: CASSLATGGTYNEQFF. DNA for the CDR3: TGTGCCAGCAGCTTAGCTACCGGGGGGACTTACAATGAGCAGTTCTTC.